This TCR beta chain was documented in a study of technical replicates of blood from several donors. Measured with immunoSEQ multiplex PCR; TCRdb has only the in-frame clones, and not every one. The table includes about 50,000 clones, around 90% detected once. The CDR3 sequence is 11 residues long. Germline CDR1 and CDR2: SNHLY and FYNNEI. V lost 7 bases to trimming and J lost 7 bases, with 9 bases between them. The chain has TRBV2 and TRBJ2-3; D possibly corresponds to TRBD1 (6 bases). Sequencing used PBMCs. This clonotype was obtained from a human donor in good health. Some clones in this sample may be carry-over from other donors' samples. The CDR3, as DNA: TGTGCCAGCACAGGGGCGAATACGCAGTATTTT. The encoded protein is CASTGANTQYF.